What follows are 20 T cell receptor beta chains derived from one specimen sequenced in a study of T cell responses to AZD1222 COVID-19 vaccine. Measured with immunoSEQ multiplex PCR; TCRdb has only the in-frame clones, and not every one. The profile shows 80,000 to 90,000 clones, about 90% of them singletons. Sequencing was performed on peripheral blood, taken on day 0 of AZD1222 vaccination. The source of these receptors is an adult in good health.

The CDR3: CSVGEGGNGYTF. DNA for the CDR3: TGCAGCGTTGGGGAAGGGGGTAATGGCTACACCTTC. The chain has TRBV29-1 and TRBJ1-2; maybe TRBD1 (6 bases). The V and J ends lost 4 bases and 6 bases respectively, with 12 bases between them. The length of the CDR3 is 12 residues. CDR1 is SQVTM, CDR2 ANQGSEA, per germline.

The rearrangement joins TRBV18 to TRBJ1-3, with D uncertain. This CDR3 comprises 13 residues. Trimming left V 6 bases short and J 2 bases short, with 8 bases between. Germline loops: CDR1 KGHSH, CDR2 LQKENI. As DNA, the CDR3 is TGTGCCAGCTCGCGAGAGGCTGGAAACACCATATATTTT. It encodes CASSREAGNTIYF.

The chain links TRBV6-5 to TRBJ2-7; TRBD1 aligns across 7 bases. V was clipped by 9 bases and J by 7 bases; unmatched bases: 12. CDR3 length: 13 residues. Germline V CDR1 and CDR2: MNHEY, SVGAGI. This chain's CDR3 is CASTDRAEGEQYF. The CDR3 bases are TGTGCCAGTACAGACAGGGCAGAAGGGGAGCAGTACTTC.

This rearrangement joins TRBV25-1 to TRBJ1-4; 7 bases agree with TRBD1. The CDR3 extends over 15 amino acids. Trimming cost V 2 bases and J 4 bases; bases outside gene matches: 4. The V gene's germline CDR1 is MGHDK and CDR2 SYGVNS. DNA for the CDR3: TGTGCCAGCAGTGAAAGGGGGACAGTTAATGAAAAACTGTTTTTT. Its protein product is CASSERGTVNEKLFF. Full variable domain (remainder filled in from reference TRBV25-1 and TRBJ1-4): EADIYQTPRYLVIGTGKKITLECSQTMGHDKMYWYQQDPGMELHLIHYSYGVNSTEKGDLSSESTVSRIRTEHFPLTLESARPSHTSQYLCASSERGTVNEKLFFGSGTQLSVL.

This chain links TRBV30 with TRBJ1-5, with no clear D. The CDR3 length is 12 residues. CDR1 GTSNPN and CDR2 SVGIG come from the germline V gene (reference sequence). Trimming took 2 bases from V and 9 from J, leaving 11 bases between them. The CDR3, as DNA: TGTGCCTGGAGTCCTCTCTCGGGGCCCCAGCATTTT. It is translated as CAWSPLSGPQHF.

The chain links TRBV6-5 to TRBJ2-5; D perhaps matches TRBD2 (6 bases). V shed 6 bases and J shed 5 bases, with 16 bases lying between them. The germline V gene has CDR1 MNHEY and CDR2 SVGAGI. The CDR3 consists of 14 residues. CDR3: CASSEGGGKETQYF. The CDR3 bases are TGTGCCAGCAGCGAGGGAGGAGGGAAGGAGACCCAGTACTTC.

The rearrangement uses TRBV10-3 and TRBJ1-6; D is uncertain. Germline assignment: CDR1 ENHRY and CDR2 SYGVKD. Trimming left V 5 bases short and J 10 bases short, with 18 bases between. The CDR3 contains 15 residues. The CDR3 loop is CAISKGEGGLSPLHF. For the CDR3, the DNA is TGTGCCATCAGTAAGGGTGAGGGCGGCTTATCACCCCTCCACTTT.

As DNA, the CDR3 is TGTGCCAGCAGCCCCGGACTAGCGGGAGTGGGAATCGAGACCCAGTACTTC. Amino acid sequence: CASSPGLAGVGIETQYF. The chain is built from TRBV14 and TRBJ2-5; 13 nucleotides line up with TRBD2. After removal of 4 bases from V and 5 bases from J, the junction contained 10 bases not matched to a gene. CDR1 is SGHDN, CDR2 FVKESK, per germline. The CDR3 covers 17 residues. Using reference TRBV14 and TRBJ2-5 for the parts outside the CDR3, the full variable domain is EAGVTQFPSHSVIEKGQTVTLRCDPISGHDNLYWYRRVMGKEIKFLLHFVKESKQDESGMPNNRFLAERTGGTYSTLKVQPAELEDSGVYFCASSPGLAGVGIETQYFGPGTRLLVL.

The gene calls are TRBV2 and TRBJ1-2; tentative D call: TRBD1 (5 bases). Trimming pared 6 bases from V and 8 bases from J, leaving 10 bases between. Germline-derived CDR1 and CDR2 are SNHLY and FYNNEI. This CDR3 has 11 amino acids. Here the CDR3 reads CASSSGRGYTF. The CDR3 nucleotides read TGTGCCAGCAGCTCAGGGCGAGGCTACACCTTC.

This clone appeared once. This chain connects TRBV2 to TRBJ2-7; D could derive from TRBD1 or TRBD2 (5 bases each). The CDR3 length is 14 residues. V dropped 6 bases and J dropped 3 bases, with 15 bases sitting between them. Germline V gene sequence: CDR1 SNHLY, CDR2 FYNNEI. The chain's CDR3 is CASRGDRMGYEQYF. DNA for the CDR3: TGTGCCAGCAGGGGGGATCGGATGGGCTACGAGCAGTACTTC.

The chain uses TRBV5-1 and TRBJ2-1, with D perhaps matching TRBD2 (5 bases). Trimming shortened V by 4 bases and J by 0 bases, and 11 bases separated the two germline ends. Germline V CDR1 and CDR2: SGHRS, YFSETQ. The CDR3 extends over 15 amino acids. The CDR3 DNA reads TGCGCCAGCAGCGAGGGCTGGAGCTCCTACAATGAGCAGTTCTTC. It specifies CASSEGWSSYNEQFF.

As concerns this clone: Distinct nucleotide sequences in the sample also encode this CDR3. This sequence joins TRBV4-1 and TRBJ2-3, with 9 bases identical to TRBD2. Germline V gene lookup returns CDR1 MGHRA and CDR2 YSYEKL. The CDR3 is 16 residues long. The V and J ends lost 0 bases and 5 bases, in that order; junction bases with no gene match: 6. This chain's CDR3 is CASSQEAGGPGDTQYF. The CDR3 DNA reads TGCGCCAGCAGCCAAGAGGCGGGAGGGCCGGGAGATACGCAGTATTTT.

V gene TRBV28 combines with J gene TRBJ2-7; D remains ambiguous. V lost 6 bases and J 0 bases, leaving 9 bases between the germline ends. The CDR3 consists of 13 residues. CDR1 MDHEN and CDR2 SYDVKM come from the germline V gene. The CDR3 bases are TGTGCCAGCAGACACGGCTACTCCTACGAGCAGTACTTC. It translates to CASRHGYSYEQYF.

V gene TRBV9 combines with J gene TRBJ2-1; possibly TRBD2 for D (6 bases). V gave up 0 bases and J gave up 7 bases, with 14 bases separating them. The CDR3 is 15 residues long. Germline assignment: CDR1 SGDLS and CDR2 YYNGEE. The CDR3 bases are TGTGCCAGCAGCGTAGAACGTCTCGGGAGTAATGAGCAGTTCTTC. This codes for CASSVERLGSNEQFF.

J is TRBJ1-5 and V is TRBV28, with D hard to call. Germline V gene lookup returns CDR1 MDHEN and CDR2 SYDVKM. Trimming shortened V by 6 bases and J by 2 bases, and 5 bases separated the two germline ends. CDR3 length: 12 residues. The CDR3 DNA reads as TGTGCCAGCAGCCTACGCAATCAGCCCCAGCATTTT. Translation gives CASSLRNQPQHF.

This clone came up once. V and J are TRBV30 and TRBJ2-7; no firm D call. The germline V gene encodes CDR1 GTSNPN and CDR2 SVGIG (reference sequence). The CDR3 sequence is 14 residues long. Between the trimmed V and J ends, which lost 0 bases and 2 bases, there was a span of 11 bases. The chain's CDR3 is CAWSVDVGTYEQYF. The CDR3 coding sequence is TGTGCCTGGAGTGTAGACGTGGGGACCTACGAGCAGTACTTC. Using reference TRBV30 and TRBJ2-7 for the parts outside the CDR3, the full variable domain is SQTIHQWPATLVQPVGSPLSLECTVEGTSNPNLYWYRQAAGRGLQLLFYSVGIGQISSEVPQNLSASRPQDRQFILSSKKLLLSDSGFYLCAWSVDVGTYEQYFGPGTRLTVT.

V gene TRBV2 combines with J gene TRBJ2-2, with 8 bases aligning to TRBD2. This CDR3 comprises 16 residues. Germline V CDR1 and CDR2: SNHLY, FYNNEI. The V and J ends lost 6 bases and 0 bases, in that order; junction bases with no gene match: 6. The CDR3 coding sequence is TGTGCCAGCAGGAAATTAGCGGGATCGAACACCGGGGAGCTGTTTTTT. It yields the protein CASRKLAGSNTGELFF.

The chain carries TRBV11-3 and TRBJ2-2, with no clear D. V dropped 2 bases and J dropped 6 bases, with 16 bases sitting between them. The CDR3 sequence is 16 residues long. CDR1 and CDR2 from the germline V gene are SGHNT and YENEEA. CDR3 loop: CASSLSLGPDAGELFF. In DNA, the CDR3 is TGTGCCAGCAGCTTATCTCTCGGGCCCGACGCCGGGGAGCTGTTTTTT.

The chain couples TRBV7-9 to TRBJ1-4; 8 positions match TRBD1. CDR1 is SEHNR and CDR2 is FQNEAQ in the germline V gene (reference sequence). The CDR3 extends over 14 amino acids. Losses at the gene ends were 5 bases for V and 5 bases for J; bases not matched to a gene: 4. The CDR3 nucleotides are TGTGCCAGCAGCATGACAGGGGCAAATGAAAAACTGTTTTTT. This translates into CASSMTGANEKLFF.

The chain uses TRBV2 and TRBJ2-3; D remains unclear. This CDR3 has 15 residues. V was cut by 2 bases and J by 1 base, with 10 bases left in between. The germline V gene has CDR1 SNHLY and CDR2 FYNNEI. The CDR3 nucleotides are TGTGCCAGCAGTGAAAGGTTTGATGGCACAGATACGCAGTATTTT. Its protein is CASSERFDGTDTQYF.